This TCR beta chain is drawn from a study of blood T cell repertoires in COVID-19. Looking at the study overall: PBMCs, B-cell-depleted T cells, or T cells were the source of the cDNA or gDNA that made up the material.

Per germline, CDR1 DFQATT and CDR2 SNEGSKA (reference sequence). This CDR3 comprises 14 residues. V lost 3 bases, J lost 0 bases, and 5 bases stayed unmatched. Study processing details: Researchers report that nucleated cell counts were estimated from reference gene primer amplification. Only in-frame clones appear in the TCRdb table, and some are missing; sequencing was by immunoSEQ multiplex PCR. The V and J calls and clone size come from that table; D and trimming were worked out from the DNA. The data show some 200,000 clones, about 90% seen once. This chain connects TRBV20-1 to TRBJ2-7, with 7 bases fitting TRBD2. The origin of this receptor is a man aged 55 to 70 with active or convalescent COVID-19. Source material: peripheral blood. The CDR3 protein is CSASNGGYSYEQYF. The CDR3 bases are TGCAGTGCTAGTAACGGGGGGTACTCCTACGAGCAGTACTTC.